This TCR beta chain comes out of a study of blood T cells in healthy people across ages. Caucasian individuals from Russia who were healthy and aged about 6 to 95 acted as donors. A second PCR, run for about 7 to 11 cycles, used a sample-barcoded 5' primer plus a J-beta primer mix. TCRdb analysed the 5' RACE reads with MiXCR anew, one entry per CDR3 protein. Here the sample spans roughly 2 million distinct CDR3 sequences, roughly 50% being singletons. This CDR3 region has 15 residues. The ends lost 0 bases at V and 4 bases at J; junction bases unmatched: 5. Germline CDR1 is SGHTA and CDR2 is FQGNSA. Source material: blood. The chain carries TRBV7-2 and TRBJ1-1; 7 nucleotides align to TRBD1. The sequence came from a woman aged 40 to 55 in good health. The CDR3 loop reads CASSLAWDSSTEAFF. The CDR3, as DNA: TGTGCCAGCAGCTTAGCTTGGGACAGTTCCACTGAAGCTTTCTTT.